Reported below is one T cell receptor beta chain. The data were obtained in a study of control samples from healthy donors and cancer patients. The trim removed 5 bases at V and 4 bases at J, leaving 6 bases unmatched. The CDR3 has 16 residues. Looked up from germline, CDR1 is SGHVS and CDR2 is FQNEAQ. Only in-frame clones appear in the TCRdb table, and some are missing; sequencing was by immunoSEQ multiplex PCR. The data contain some 120,000 clones, approximately 95% of them singletons. The clonotype comes from a man in his thirties or forties in good health. V is TRBV7-8 and J is TRBJ1-6; 9 nucleotides agree with TRBD1. Sample: blood. In DNA form, the CDR3 reads TGTGCCAGCAGCACGGGACAGGGACTATATAATTCACCCCTCCACTTT. This sequence encodes CASSTGQGLYNSPLHF.